Listed below are T cell receptor beta chains from one sample, sequenced in a study of CD8 T cells in Susac syndrome. One entry per CDR3 protein results from TCRdb running MiXCR on the immunoSEQ multiplex PCR reads. The table lists about 120,000 distinct CDR3 sequences, 90% to 95% of them singletons. Sequencing was performed on CD8+ T cells from PBMCs. The source is a human donor with Susac syndrome. CDR3s leave out the opening cysteine and the closing phenylalanine or tryptophan.

CDR3 length: 14; V gene: TRBV12-5; CDR3 protein: ASGLDPGGAQYGYT
CDR3 length: 14; V gene: TRBV9; CDR3 protein: ASSENRGMKRNTIY
CDR3 length: 13; V gene: TRBV12-3/TRBV12-4; CDR3 protein: ASSSGTPGGYGYT
CDR3 length: 10; V gene: TRBV7-9; CDR3 protein: ASSLRATEAF
CDR3 length: 14; V gene: TRBV4-1; CDR3 protein: ASSQEGATAIYGYT
CDR3 length: 12; V gene: TRBV6-6; CDR3 protein: ASRDTGGSTEAF
CDR3 length: 13; V gene: TRBV3-1; CDR3 protein: ASSPARGVTYEQY
CDR3 length: 14; V gene: TRBV12-5; CDR3 protein: ASGLVQARPTDTQY
CDR3 length: 13; V gene: TRBV6-1; CDR3 protein: ASSEAPGRNTEAF
CDR3 length: 11; V gene: TRBV9; CDR3 protein: ASSGTSGETQY
CDR3 length: 12; V gene: TRBV4-3; CDR3 protein: ASSQDGNTGELF
CDR3 length: 13; V gene: TRBV2; CDR3 protein: ASSAPGVGIQPQH
CDR3 length: 14; V gene: TRBV7-9; CDR3 protein: ASSHELGENTGELF
CDR3 length: 13; V gene: TRBV13; CDR3 protein: ASSPGASYTDTQY
CDR3 length: 15; V gene: TRBV9; CDR3 protein: ASSGGGFLAAKNIQY
CDR3 length: 12; V gene: TRBV20-1; CDR3 protein: SARGDREAQPQH
CDR3 length: 16; V gene: TRBV11-2; CDR3 protein: ASSPGGRSDVLYEKLF
CDR3 length: 13; V gene: TRBV7-8; CDR3 protein: ASSLGDRDRQPQH
CDR3 length: 11; V gene: TRBV25-1; CDR3 protein: ASSAQSNTEAF
CDR3 length: 10; V gene: TRBV30; CDR3 protein: AWSWGNEKLF
CDR3 length: 11; V gene: TRBV7-6; CDR3 protein: ASSYSGGFEQY
CDR3 length: 13; V gene: TRBV18; CDR3 protein: ASSPGTVVLDTQY
CDR3 length: 11; V gene: TRBV7-8; CDR3 protein: ASSSDRGKEQF
CDR3 length: 13; V gene: TRBV5-4; CDR3 protein: ASSSRGEGYNEQF
CDR3 length: 11; V gene: TRBV20-1; CDR3 protein: SARDRAVLGYT
CDR3 length: 8; V gene: TRBV11-2; CDR3 protein: ASSLREQY
CDR3 length: 10; V gene: TRBV13; CDR3 protein: ASSTGTNEQY
CDR3 length: 15; V gene: TRBV3-1; CDR3 protein: ASSLLATGEPNEKLF
CDR3 length: 13; V gene: TRBV7-2; CDR3 protein: ASSGSGGITYEQY
CDR3 length: 11; V gene: TRBV29-1; CDR3 protein: SVTGGTNYGYT
CDR3 length: 12; V gene: TRBV21-1; CDR3 protein: ASRALAGTYEQY
CDR3 length: 11; V gene: TRBV29-1; CDR3 protein: SVETGAADTQY
CDR3 length: 16; V gene: TRBV6-5; CDR3 protein: ASSYSPNGEGMNTEAF
CDR3 length: 11; V gene: TRBV5-6; CDR3 protein: ASTTGRGYEQY
CDR3 length: 8; V gene: TRBV6-4; CDR3 protein: ASRDQPQH
CDR3 length: 11; V gene: TRBV20-1; CDR3 protein: SATGPNTGELF
CDR3 length: 13; V gene: TRBV7-2; CDR3 protein: ASSRREGFNQPQH
CDR3 length: 14; V gene: TRBV20-1; CDR3 protein: SARGELAGGPETQY
CDR3 length: 11; V gene: TRBV19; CDR3 protein: ASGRGQDGGYT
CDR3 length: 10; V gene: TRBV6-5; CDR3 protein: ASRQAGETQY
CDR3 length: 13; V gene: TRBV20-1; CDR3 protein: SALAGAPLQETQY
CDR3 length: 13; V gene: TRBV25-1; CDR3 protein: ASSESGGLTDTQY
CDR3 length: 12; V gene: TRBV20-1; CDR3 protein: SASQGATINEQF
CDR3 length: 14; V gene: TRBV5-4; CDR3 protein: ASTPGPSGEIYEQY
CDR3 length: 13; V gene: TRBV2; CDR3 protein: ASPGDLGAADTQY
CDR3 length: 13; V gene: TRBV18; CDR3 protein: ASSPGLASTDTQY
CDR3 length: 12; V gene: TRBV7-9; CDR3 protein: ASSLFSGESEQY
CDR3 length: 9; V gene: TRBV14; CDR3 protein: ASSPGDEQY
CDR3 length: 9; V gene: TRBV11-2; CDR3 protein: ASSPGHGYT
CDR3 length: 13; V gene: TRBV27; CDR3 protein: ASSPGTGGHSPLH
CDR3 length: 11; V gene: TRBV20-1; CDR3 protein: SARQGGGTEAF
CDR3 length: 13; V gene: TRBV12-3/TRBV12-4; CDR3 protein: ASSRTGTGTDTQY
CDR3 length: 11; V gene: TRBV11-2; CDR3 protein: ASSLRGRTEAF
CDR3 length: 10; V gene: TRBV7-9; CDR3 protein: ASSLDIREQY
CDR3 length: 9; V gene: TRBV30; CDR3 protein: AWSAENEAF
CDR3 length: 12; V gene: TRBV9; CDR3 protein: ASSVSGSLSVLT
CDR3 length: 13; V gene: TRBV30; CDR3 protein: AWKRGQGVWTEAF